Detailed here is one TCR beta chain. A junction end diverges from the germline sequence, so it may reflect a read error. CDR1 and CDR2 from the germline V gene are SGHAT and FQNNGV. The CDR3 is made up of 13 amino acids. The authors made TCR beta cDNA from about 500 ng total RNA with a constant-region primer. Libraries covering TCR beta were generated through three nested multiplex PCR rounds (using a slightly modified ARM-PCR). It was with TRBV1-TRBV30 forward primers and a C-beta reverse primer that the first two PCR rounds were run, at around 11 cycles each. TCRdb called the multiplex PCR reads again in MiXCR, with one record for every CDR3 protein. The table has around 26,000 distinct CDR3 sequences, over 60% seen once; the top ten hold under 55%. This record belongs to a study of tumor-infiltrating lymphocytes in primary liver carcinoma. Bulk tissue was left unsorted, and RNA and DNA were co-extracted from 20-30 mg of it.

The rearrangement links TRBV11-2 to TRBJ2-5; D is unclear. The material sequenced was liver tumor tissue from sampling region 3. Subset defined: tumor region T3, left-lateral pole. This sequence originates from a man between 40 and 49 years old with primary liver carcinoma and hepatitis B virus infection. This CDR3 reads CTSSLVLEKTQYF. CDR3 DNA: TGTACCAGCAGCTTAGTTCTTGAAAAGACCCAGTACTTC. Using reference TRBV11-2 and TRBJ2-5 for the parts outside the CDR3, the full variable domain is EAGVAQSPRYKIIEKRQSVAFWCNPISGHATLYWYQQILGQGPKLLIQFQNNGVVDDSQLPKDRFSAERLKGVDSTLKIQPAKLEDSAVYLCTSSLVLEKTQYFGPGTRLLVL.